Following are 13 T cell receptor beta chains from one sample sequenced in a study of graft-versus-host responses after intestinal transplantation listed by TCRdb under 2021. The protocol used for the library was the immunoSEQ multiplex PCR assay. The table was pulled from immuneACCESS by TCRdb, which kept in-frame rearrangements only. Such tables lose some clones; where checked, under half of the loss comes from unresolved V genes, and the rest has no known cause. The sample profile shows fewer than 150,000 clones; 85% to 95% of them were found once. The top ten clones comprise 0.16% of the sample. The time point label of this sample denotes: cells obtained before transplantation from donor or recipient. These receptors are not linked to any known antigen. This specimen was unstimulated CD4+ T cells sorted from spleen or lymph node cells, taken before intestinal transplant. These receptors all come from a human donor who received an intestinal transplant.

This rearrangement joins TRBV7-9 to TRBJ1-4; the D is unclear. Trimming stripped 5 bases from V and 8 bases from J, with 30 bases between. CDR3 length: 19 amino acids. Germline V gene sequence: CDR1 SEHNR, CDR2 FQNEAQ (reference sequence). CDR3 nucleotides: TGTGCCAGCAGCCCACTGAAAGGGCCAGTCCGGAGGTTGCGCGAAAAACTGTTTTTT. Residues: CASSPLKGPVRRLREKLFF.

V usage is TRBV5-5 and J usage is TRBJ2-7; 10 bases align to TRBD2. The V and J ends lost 1 base and 3 bases, in that order; junction bases with no gene match: 1. The CDR3 is 14 amino acids. Germline V gives CDR1 SGHKS, CDR2 YYEKEE (reference sequence). CDR3 sequence: CASSLLAGVYEQYF. The CDR3 nucleotides are TGTGCCAGCAGCTTGCTAGCGGGGGTCTACGAGCAGTACTTC.

The V call is TRBV5-1, the J call TRBJ1-1, with D unresolved. The CDR3 consists of 14 residues. Per germline, CDR1 SGHRS and CDR2 YFSETQ. Trimming removed 0 bases at V and 1 base at J, with 7 bases between. Written as DNA, the CDR3 is TGCGCCAGCAGCTTGGGACATCAGAACACTGAAGCTTTCTTT. It translates to CASSLGHQNTEAFF.

The rearrangement uses TRBV27 and TRBJ1-4; the D is unclear. The CDR3 loop spans 14 amino acids. V lost 3 bases, J lost 10 bases, and 15 bases lay in between. Germline V CDR1 and CDR2: MNHEY, SMNVEV (reference sequence). The CDR3 spells CASSFDGPDRKLFF. In nucleotides, the CDR3 is TGTGCCAGCAGTTTTGACGGACCTGACCGAAAACTGTTTTTT.

The chain is built from TRBV5-1 and TRBJ2-5; TRBD1 matches at 11 bases. Germline CDR1 is SGHRS and CDR2 is YFSETQ. The V gene end was trimmed by 2 bases and the J gene end by 5 bases; junction bases not matched to a gene: 11. The length of the CDR3 is 17 residues. This CDR3 is CASSFQDRGLGDETQYF. CDR3 sequence (DNA): TGCGCCAGCAGCTTCCAGGACAGGGGGCTGGGAGATGAGACCCAGTACTTC.

The chain uses TRBV4-1 and TRBJ1-1; possible D gene TRBD1, 6 bases. Germline V lookup: CDR1 MGHRA, CDR2 YSYEKL. The CDR3 is 16 amino acids. V was cut by 3 bases and J by 1 base, with 15 bases left in between. In DNA form, the CDR3 reads TGCGCCAGCAGCCATCCCAGGGGACACCCGAACACTGAAGCTTTCTTT. As protein: CASSHPRGHPNTEAFF.

V and J are TRBV5-6 and TRBJ2-1; D possibly matches TRBD1 or TRBD2 (5 bases each). The CDR3 is made up of 13 amino acids. Germline V lookup: CDR1 SGHDT, CDR2 YYEEEE. Deletions cut 4 bases from V and 10 bases from J, with 15 bases between. The CDR3 DNA sequence: TGTGCCAGCAGCCGTGGCAAATGGGACGAGCAGTTCTTC. As protein: CASSRGKWDEQFF.

J is TRBJ2-3 and V is TRBV5-4, with 11 bases fitting TRBD2. V shed 1 base and J 2 bases; nucleotides not matched to a gene: 3. The CDR3 loop spans 16 amino acids. Germline CDR1 reads SGHNT; CDR2 reads YYREEE (reference sequence). Here the CDR3 reads CASSLRLAGNTDTQYF. In DNA, the CDR3 is TGTGCCAGCAGCTTGCGACTAGCGGGGAACACAGATACGCAGTATTTT.

The chain is built from TRBV4-2 and TRBJ2-1; tentatively, D is TRBD2 (5 bases). Trimming removed 4 bases at V and 0 bases at J, with 16 bases between. The germline V gene has CDR1 LGHNA and CDR2 YNFKEQ. The CDR3 is 17 residues long. In nucleotides, the CDR3 is TGTGCCAGCAGCCCTCCTGGACTCCAGAGCTCCTACAATGAGCAGTTCTTC. Translation: CASSPPGLQSSYNEQFF.

This chain joins TRBV9 and TRBJ2-3; D might be TRBD1 (7 bases). Trimming left V 3 bases short and J 3 bases short, with 17 bases between. Germline CDR1 is SGDLS and CDR2 is YYNGEE. The CDR3 extends over 16 amino acids. The CDR3 nucleotides are TGTGCCAGCAGCGGTAGCAGGGCAGGGGGGACAGATACGCAGTATTTT. Encoded protein: CASSGSRAGGTDTQYF.

V usage is TRBV5-6 and J usage is TRBJ1-1; TRBD1 matches at 10 bases. The CDR3 loop spans 13 amino acids. With 8 bases clipped from V and 3 bases from J, the junction kept 4 bases outside the gene matches. The germline CDR1 and CDR2 sequences are SGHDT and YYEEEE. The DNA of the CDR3 is TGTGCCAGTAGACAGGGGGCGTACACTGAAGCTTTCTTT. Protein sequence: CASRQGAYTEAFF.

This chain uses TRBV15 with TRBJ1-6, with a weak D call TRBD1 (6 bases). V gave up 1 base and J gave up 7 bases, with 8 bases separating them. Germline CDR1 is LNHNV and CDR2 is YYDKDF (reference sequence). The CDR3 has 14 amino acids. For the CDR3, the DNA is TGTGCCACCAGCAGAGGCCAGGGGAATTCACCCCTCCACTTT. It is translated as CATSRGQGNSPLHF.

The genes are TRBV5-1 and TRBJ1-2, with D maybe TRBD1 (5 bases). This CDR3 is built from 14 residues. With 5 bases removed from V and 7 bases from J, the gap between germline ends came to 18 bases. Germline V gene sequence: CDR1 SGHRS, CDR2 YFSETQ. The CDR3 DNA reads TGCGCCAGCAGTATAAATCCCAGGGTATCTGGCTACACCTTC. Its translation is CASSINPRVSGYTF.